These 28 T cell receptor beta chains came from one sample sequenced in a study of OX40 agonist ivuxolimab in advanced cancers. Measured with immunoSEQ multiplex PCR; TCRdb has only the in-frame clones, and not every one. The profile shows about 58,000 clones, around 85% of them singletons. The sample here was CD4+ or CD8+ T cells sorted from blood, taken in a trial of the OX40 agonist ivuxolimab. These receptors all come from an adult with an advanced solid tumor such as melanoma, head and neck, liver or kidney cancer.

CDR3 bases: TGTGCCAGCAGTGAAGTTCGGGACAGGTTTTACAATGAGCAGTTCTTC. This codes for CASSEVRDRFYNEQFF. This chain connects TRBV2 to TRBJ2-1; 8 bases map to TRBD1. V was clipped by 1 base and J by 4 bases; unmatched bases: 6. Germline values: CDR1 SNHLY, CDR2 FYNNEI. This CDR3 comprises 16 residues. The full variable domain, completed using reference TRBV2 and TRBJ2-1, is EPEVTQTPSHQVTQMGQEVILRCVPISNHLYFYWYRQILGQKVEFLVSFYNNEISEKSEIFDDQFSVERPDGSNFTLKIRSTKLEDSAMYFCASSEVRDRFYNEQFFGPGTRLTVL.

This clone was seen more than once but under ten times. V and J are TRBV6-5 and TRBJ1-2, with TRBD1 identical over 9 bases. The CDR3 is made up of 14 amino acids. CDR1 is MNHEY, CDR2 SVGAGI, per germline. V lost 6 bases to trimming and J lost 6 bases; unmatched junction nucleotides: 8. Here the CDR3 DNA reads TGTGCCAGCAGACCTCCGGGACAGGGAGATGGCTACACCTTC. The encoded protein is CASRPPGQGDGYTF.

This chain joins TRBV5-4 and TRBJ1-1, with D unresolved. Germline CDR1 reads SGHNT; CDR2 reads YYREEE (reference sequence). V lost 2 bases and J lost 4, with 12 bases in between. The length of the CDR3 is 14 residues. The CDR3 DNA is TGTGCCAGCAGCTTCTCTGGGTTGGGCACTGAAGCTTTCTTT. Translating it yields CASSFSGLGTEAFF.

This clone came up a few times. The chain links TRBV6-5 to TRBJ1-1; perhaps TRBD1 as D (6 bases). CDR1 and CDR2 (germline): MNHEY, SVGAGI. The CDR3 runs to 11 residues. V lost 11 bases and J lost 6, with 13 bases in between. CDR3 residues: CAVQGVSEAFF. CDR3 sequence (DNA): TGTGCCGTACAGGGAGTTTCTGAAGCTTTCTTT.

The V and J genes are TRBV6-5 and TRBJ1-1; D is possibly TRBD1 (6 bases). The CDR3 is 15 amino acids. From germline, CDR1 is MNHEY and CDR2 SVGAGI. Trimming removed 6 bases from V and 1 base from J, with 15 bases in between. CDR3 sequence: CASSSRQGRNTEAFF. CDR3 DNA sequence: TGTGCCAGCAGCTCTCGCCAGGGGAGGAACACTGAAGCTTTCTTT.

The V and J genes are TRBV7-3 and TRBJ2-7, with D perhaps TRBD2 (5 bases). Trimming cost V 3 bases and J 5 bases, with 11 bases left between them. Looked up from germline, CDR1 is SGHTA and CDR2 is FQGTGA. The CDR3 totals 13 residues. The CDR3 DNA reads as TGTGCCAGCAGCTTCTCTAGCAACCACGAGCAGTACTTC. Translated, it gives CASSFSSNHEQYF.

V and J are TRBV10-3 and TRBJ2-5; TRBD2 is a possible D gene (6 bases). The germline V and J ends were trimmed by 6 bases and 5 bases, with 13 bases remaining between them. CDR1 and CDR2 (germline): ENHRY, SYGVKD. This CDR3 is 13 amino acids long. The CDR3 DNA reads TGTGCCATCAGCGGGGGAACGGGGGAGACCCAGTACTTC. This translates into CAISGGTGETQYF.

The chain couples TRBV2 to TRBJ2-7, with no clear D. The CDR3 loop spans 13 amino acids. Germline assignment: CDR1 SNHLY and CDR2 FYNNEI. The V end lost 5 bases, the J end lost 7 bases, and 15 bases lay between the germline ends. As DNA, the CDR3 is TGTGCCAGCAGTATAGACACCCCTGGGGAGCAGTACTTC. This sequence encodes CASSIDTPGEQYF.

For the CDR3, the DNA is TGCAGCGTTGAATCCCCGGAGGTTGGCTACACCTTC. Translated, it gives CSVESPEVGYTF. V usage is TRBV29-1 and J usage is TRBJ1-2; D gene unclear. The germline gives CDR1 SQVTM, CDR2 ANQGSEA. CDR3 length equals 12 residues. V was cut by 2 bases and J by 7 bases, with 11 bases left in between.

CDR3 coding DNA: TGTGCCAGCAGCTTAACGTTTCTGGATACGCAGTATTTT. Translating it yields CASSLTFLDTQYF. V usage is TRBV7-3 and J usage is TRBJ2-3; D call uncertain. The CDR3 is 13 amino acids. Germline V gene sequence: CDR1 SGHTA, CDR2 FQGTGA. The V end lost 0 bases, the J end lost 6 bases, and 7 bases lay between the germline ends.

The CDR3 loop is CASSPGAWGSNQPQHF. The CDR3 coding sequence is TGTGCCAGCTCACCAGGGGCCTGGGGTAGCAATCAGCCCCAGCATTTT. This chain joins TRBV18 and TRBJ1-5, with D tentatively TRBD1 (5 bases). Trimming took 2 bases from V and 0 from J, leaving 11 bases between them. Germline loops: CDR1 KGHSH, CDR2 LQKENI. This CDR3 region has 16 residues.

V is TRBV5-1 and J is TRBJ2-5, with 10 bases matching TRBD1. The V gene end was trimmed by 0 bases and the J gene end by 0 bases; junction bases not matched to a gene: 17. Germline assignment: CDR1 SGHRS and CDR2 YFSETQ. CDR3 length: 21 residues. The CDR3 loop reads CASSLGGRDRGFAKYQETQYF. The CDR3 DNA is TGCGCCAGCAGCTTGGGAGGTAGGGACAGGGGTTTCGCGAAGTACCAAGAGACCCAGTACTTC.

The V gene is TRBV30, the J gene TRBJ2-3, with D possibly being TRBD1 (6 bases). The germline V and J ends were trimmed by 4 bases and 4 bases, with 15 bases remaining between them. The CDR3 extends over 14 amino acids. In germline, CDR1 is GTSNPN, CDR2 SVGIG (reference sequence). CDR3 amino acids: CAWTKGERSDTQYF. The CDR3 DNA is TGTGCCTGGACCAAGGGGGAGAGGTCAGATACGCAGTATTTT.

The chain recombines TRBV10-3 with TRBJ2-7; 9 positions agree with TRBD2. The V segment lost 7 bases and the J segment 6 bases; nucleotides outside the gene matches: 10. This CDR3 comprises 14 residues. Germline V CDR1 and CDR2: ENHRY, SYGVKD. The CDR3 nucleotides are TGTGCCATCAACGAGCCGGGACTAGCTACCGAGCAGTACTTC. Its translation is CAINEPGLATEQYF.

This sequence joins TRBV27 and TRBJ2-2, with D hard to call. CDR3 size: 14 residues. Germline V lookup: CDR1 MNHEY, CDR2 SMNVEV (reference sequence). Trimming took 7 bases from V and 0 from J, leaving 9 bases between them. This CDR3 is CASKRQPNTGELFF. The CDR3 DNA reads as TGTGCCAGCAAAAGGCAGCCGAACACCGGGGAGCTGTTTTTT.

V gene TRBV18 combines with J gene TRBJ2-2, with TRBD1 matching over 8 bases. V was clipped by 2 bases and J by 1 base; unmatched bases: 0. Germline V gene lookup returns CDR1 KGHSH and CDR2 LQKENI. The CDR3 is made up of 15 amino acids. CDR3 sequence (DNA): TGTGCCAGCTCACCAGGACAGGGGAACACCGGGGAGCTGTTTTTT. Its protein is CASSPGQGNTGELFF.

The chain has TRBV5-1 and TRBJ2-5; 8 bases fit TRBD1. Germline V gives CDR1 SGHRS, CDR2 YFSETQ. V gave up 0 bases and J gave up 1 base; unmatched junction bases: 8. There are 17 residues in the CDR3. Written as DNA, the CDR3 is TGCGCCAGCAGCTTGGGTGTTCGGACAGGGTCCCAAGAGACCCAGTACTTC. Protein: CASSLGVRTGSQETQYF.

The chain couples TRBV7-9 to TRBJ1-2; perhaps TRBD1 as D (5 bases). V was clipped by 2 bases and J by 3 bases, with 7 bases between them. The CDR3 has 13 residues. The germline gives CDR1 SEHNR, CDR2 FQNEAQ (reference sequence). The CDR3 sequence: CASSLRGDYGYTF. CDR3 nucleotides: TGTGCCAGCAGCTTAAGGGGAGACTATGGCTACACCTTC.

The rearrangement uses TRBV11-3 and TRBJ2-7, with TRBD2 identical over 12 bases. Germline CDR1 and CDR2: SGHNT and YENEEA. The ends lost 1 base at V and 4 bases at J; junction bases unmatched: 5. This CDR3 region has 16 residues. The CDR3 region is CASSLASGTSGYEQYF. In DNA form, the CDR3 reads TGTGCCAGCAGCTTAGCCTCCGGGACTAGCGGGTACGAGCAGTACTTC.

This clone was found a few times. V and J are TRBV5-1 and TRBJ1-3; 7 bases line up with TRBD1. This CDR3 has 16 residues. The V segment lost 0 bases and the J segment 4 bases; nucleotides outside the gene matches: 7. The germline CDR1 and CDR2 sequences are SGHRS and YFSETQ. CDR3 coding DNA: TGCGCCAGCAGCTTGGCCGGACAGGCGGGCGGAAACACCATATATTTT. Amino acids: CASSLAGQAGGNTIYF.

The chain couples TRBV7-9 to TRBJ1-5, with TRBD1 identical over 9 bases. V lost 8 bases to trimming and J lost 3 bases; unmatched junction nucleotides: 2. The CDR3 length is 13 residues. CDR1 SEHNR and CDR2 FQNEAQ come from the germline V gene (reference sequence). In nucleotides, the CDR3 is TGTGCCAGCGGGACAGGGAACAATCAGCCCCAGCATTTT. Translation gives CASGTGNNQPQHF.

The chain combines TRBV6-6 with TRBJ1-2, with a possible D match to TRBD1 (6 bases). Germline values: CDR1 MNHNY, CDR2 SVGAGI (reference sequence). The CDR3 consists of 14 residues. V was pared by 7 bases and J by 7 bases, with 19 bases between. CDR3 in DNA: TGTGCCAGCACCCAGCCGGGGGCTTCGAGTGGCTACACCTTC. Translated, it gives CASTQPGASSGYTF.

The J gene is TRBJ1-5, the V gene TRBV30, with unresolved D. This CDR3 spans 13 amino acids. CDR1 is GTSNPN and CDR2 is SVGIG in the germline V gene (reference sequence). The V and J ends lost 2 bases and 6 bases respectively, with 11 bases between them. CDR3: CAWSPRAGQPQHF. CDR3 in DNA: TGTGCCTGGAGTCCAAGGGCGGGTCAGCCCCAGCATTTT.

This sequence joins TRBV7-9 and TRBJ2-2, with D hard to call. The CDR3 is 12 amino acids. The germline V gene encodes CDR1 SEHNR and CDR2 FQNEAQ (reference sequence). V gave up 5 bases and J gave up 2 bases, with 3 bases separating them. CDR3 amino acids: CASSRNTGELFF. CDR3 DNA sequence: TGTGCCAGCAGCCGTAACACCGGGGAGCTGTTTTTT.

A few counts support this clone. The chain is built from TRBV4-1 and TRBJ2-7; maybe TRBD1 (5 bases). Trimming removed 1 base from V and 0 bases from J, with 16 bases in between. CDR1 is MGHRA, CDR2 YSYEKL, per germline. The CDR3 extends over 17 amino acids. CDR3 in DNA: TGCGCCAGCAGCCAAGTTGATATGGGGCTAAACTCCTACGAGCAGTACTTC. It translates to CASSQVDMGLNSYEQYF.

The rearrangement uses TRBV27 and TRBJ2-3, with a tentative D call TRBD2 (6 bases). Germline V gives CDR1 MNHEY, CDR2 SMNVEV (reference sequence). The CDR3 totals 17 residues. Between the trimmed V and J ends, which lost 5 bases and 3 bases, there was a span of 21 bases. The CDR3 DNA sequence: TGTGCCAGCAGTCCCGACCAGTGGCCACTAGCTACAGATACGCAGTATTTT. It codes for CASSPDQWPLATDTQYF.

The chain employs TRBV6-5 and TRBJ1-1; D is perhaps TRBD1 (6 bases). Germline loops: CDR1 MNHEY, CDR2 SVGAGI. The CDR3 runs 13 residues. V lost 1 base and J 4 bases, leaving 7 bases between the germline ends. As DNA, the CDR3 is TGTGCCAGCAGTTACTTACAGGGCACTGAAGCTTTCTTT. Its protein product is CASSYLQGTEAFF.

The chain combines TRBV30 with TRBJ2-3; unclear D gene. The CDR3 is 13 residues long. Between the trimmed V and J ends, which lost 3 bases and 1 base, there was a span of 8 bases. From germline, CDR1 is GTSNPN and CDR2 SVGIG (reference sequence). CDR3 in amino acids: CAWSGGRTDTQYF. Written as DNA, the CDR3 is TGTGCCTGGAGCGGCGGACGCACAGATACGCAGTATTTT.